The entry below describes one T cell receptor beta chain. Its recognized antigen is unknown. Qualities for individual bases were not recorded, and no much larger clone is one base off. A library made for alpha chains picked up this beta chain off target, so its size means little. This sample is part of a study of spatial heterogeneity in lung cancer (dated by TCRdb to about 2019). General notes on the study: Beta-chain transcripts were consistently detected in greater numbers than alpha-chain transcripts, which likely reflects a higher abundance of beta-chain transcripts. In tumor regions, TCR transcript counts showed a strong correlation with a T cell transcriptional module score derived from matched bulk RNA-seq. In the raw uncorrected reads, each unique combination of TCR and UMI appeared more than ten times on average. The study quantitatively compared TCR alpha and beta repertoires across multiple tumor regions, matched nontumor lung and blood in non-small cell lung cancer. Nonsynonymous mutation counts, determined by whole-exome sequencing of tumor tissue, were related to features of the TCR repertoire. At surgery, both alpha and beta chains were TCR-sequenced in about 200 tumor regions, about 64 matched nontumor lung samples and 56 PBMC samples. General findings and caveats noted by the study authors: The number of expanded intratumoral alpha and beta TCRs correlated with the tumor nonsynonymous mutation count. Counts of ubiquitous and regional expanded TCRs correlated with counts of ubiquitous and regional nonsynonymous mutations, respectively. TCR-seq coverage of tumor T cells was estimated to be only roughly 7% for alpha chains and more than 11% for beta chains. Additional single-cell paired TCR alpha and beta sequencing was considered necessary to confirm, at a functional level, the hypothesis that regional TCRs recognize regional mutations.

The germline V gene supplies CDR1 MNHEY and CDR2 SVGAGI. The CDR3 spans 16 residues, from the cysteine through the phenylalanine. Just CDR3 DNA is preserved here, 48 bases in frame from base 1. Ends trimmed: V by 2 bases, J by 3 bases; bases unmatched to a gene: 9. Libraries were made using 5' RACE. Sequencing instrument: NextSeq 500. The TCR library protocol attached a unique molecular identifier to each TCR cDNA molecule to allow correction of PCR and sequencing errors. The authors' pipeline ran thus. TCR identification, UMI-based error correction and CDR3 extraction were performed with Decombinator tools. Expanded TCRs were defined as those above a frequency of 2 per 1,000, corresponding to the top 1% of the tumor frequency distribution. Expanded tumor TCRs statistically deemed absent (corrected P<0.05) from at least one tumor region were classed as regional, and all other expanded tumor TCRs were classed as ubiquitous. Each repertoire was subsampled 100 times to 5,000 TCRs, after which Renyi diversity was computed with the R vegan package. To build CDR3 similarity networks, amino acid triplet string-kernel similarity was used, and CDR3s were connected when their pairwise similarity was above 0.82. In TCRdb, the public reads were trimmed at Q25 with fastp and aligned with MiXCR, with productive beta chains retained. Identical CDR3 proteins give one entry, which carries the most common genes and DNA. These V and J calls derive from TCRdb rather than the authors' analysis. The sample table holds about 9,800 distinct CDR3 sequences, of which approximately 58% were seen once. The leading ten clones occupy 25% to 35% of the sample.

This specimen's time point label, interpreted: sample taken at primary tumor resection. Donors were around 71 patients with early-stage, untreated non-small cell lung cancer from the lung TRACERx cohort. Without any cell sorting, TCR sequencing was performed on whole RNA extracted either from tumor and nontumor lung tissue or from cryopreserved PBMC samples. Patients were selected for TCR sequencing only if sufficient RNA was available from at least two tumor regions. A lung pathologist reviewed the tumor and adjacent nontumor lung specimens before the specimens were selected. The material sequenced was lung tumor tissue, taken at surgery. This TCR was recovered from a female donor with early-stage non-small cell lung cancer. The receptor chain draws on TRBV6-5 and TRBJ2-7; 8 central nucleotides agree with TRBD2. The DNA reads as follows: TGTGCCAGCAGTTACGGCCGGGGGGCGGGAGGCTACGAGCAGTACTTC. Translated, this gives CASSYGRGAGGYEQYF.